This T cell receptor beta chain appears in the sequencing data of a study of cytomegalovirus exposure and HLA in healthy donors. Per the germline V gene, CDR1 is SGHTA and CDR2 is FQGNSA. The trim removed 5 bases at V and 4 bases at J, leaving 9 bases unmatched. This CDR3 region has 17 residues. This clone appeared once. PCR used 60 Vbeta primers and 13 Jbeta primers. Produced via immunoSEQ multiplex PCR; TCRdb's table is partial and in-frame only. This table holds roughly 200,000 clones, around 75% found once. The chain has TRBV7-2 and TRBJ2-1; TRBD2 matches 12 bases. Sequenced input: PBMCs. This TCR came from a male donor in good health and CMV-seronegative. CDR3 coding DNA: TGTGCCAGCAGCCCAAGGACTAGCGGGATACTATACAATGAGCAGTTCTTC. As protein: CASSPRTSGILYNEQFF.